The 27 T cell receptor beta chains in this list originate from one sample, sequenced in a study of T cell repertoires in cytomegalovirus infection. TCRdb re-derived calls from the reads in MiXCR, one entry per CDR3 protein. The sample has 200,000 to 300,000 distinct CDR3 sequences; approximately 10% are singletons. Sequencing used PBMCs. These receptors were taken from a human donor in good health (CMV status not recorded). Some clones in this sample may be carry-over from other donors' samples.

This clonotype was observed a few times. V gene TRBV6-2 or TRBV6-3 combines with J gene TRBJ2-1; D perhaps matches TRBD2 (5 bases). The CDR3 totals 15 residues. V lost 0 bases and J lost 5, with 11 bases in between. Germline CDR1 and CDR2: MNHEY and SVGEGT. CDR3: CASSYSWSGNNEQFF. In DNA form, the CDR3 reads TGTGCCAGCAGTTACTCGTGGAGCGGCAACAATGAGCAGTTCTTC.

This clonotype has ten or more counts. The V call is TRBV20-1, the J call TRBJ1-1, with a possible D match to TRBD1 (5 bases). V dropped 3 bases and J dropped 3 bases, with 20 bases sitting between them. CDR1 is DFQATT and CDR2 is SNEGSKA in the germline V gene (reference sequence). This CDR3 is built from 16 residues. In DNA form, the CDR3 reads TGCAGTGCTAGTTCCAAGGGAGGGACGCGGCACACTGAAGCTTTCTTT. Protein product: CSASSKGGTRHTEAFF.

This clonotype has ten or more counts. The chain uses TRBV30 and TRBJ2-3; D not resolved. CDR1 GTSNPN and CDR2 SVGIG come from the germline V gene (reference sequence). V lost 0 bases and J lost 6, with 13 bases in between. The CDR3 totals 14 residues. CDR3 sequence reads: CAWSVLRYVDTQYF. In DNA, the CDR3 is TGTGCCTGGAGTGTACTCCGGTATGTTGATACGCAGTATTTT.

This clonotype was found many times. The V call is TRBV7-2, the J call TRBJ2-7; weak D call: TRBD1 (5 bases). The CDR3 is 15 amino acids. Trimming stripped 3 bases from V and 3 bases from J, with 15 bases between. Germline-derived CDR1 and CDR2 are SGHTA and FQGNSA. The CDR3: CASSLQAGYNYEQYF. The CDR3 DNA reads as TGTGCCAGCAGCTTGCAAGCAGGGTACAACTACGAGCAGTACTTC.

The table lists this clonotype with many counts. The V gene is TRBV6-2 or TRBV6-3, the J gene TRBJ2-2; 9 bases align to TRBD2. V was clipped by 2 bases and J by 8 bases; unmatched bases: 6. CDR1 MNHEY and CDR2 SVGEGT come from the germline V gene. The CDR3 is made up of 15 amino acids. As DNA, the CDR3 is TGTGCCAGCAGTTACGTAGCGGGAGTTGCAGGGGAGCTGTTTTTT. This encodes CASSYVAGVAGELFF.

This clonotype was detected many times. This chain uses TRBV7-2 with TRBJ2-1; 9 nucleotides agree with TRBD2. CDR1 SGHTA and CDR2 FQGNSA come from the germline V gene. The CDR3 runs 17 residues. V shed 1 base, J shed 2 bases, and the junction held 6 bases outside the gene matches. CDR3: CASSLVQAGGTYNEQFF. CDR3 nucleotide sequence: TGTGCCAGCAGCTTAGTTCAAGCGGGAGGTACCTACAATGAGCAGTTCTTC.

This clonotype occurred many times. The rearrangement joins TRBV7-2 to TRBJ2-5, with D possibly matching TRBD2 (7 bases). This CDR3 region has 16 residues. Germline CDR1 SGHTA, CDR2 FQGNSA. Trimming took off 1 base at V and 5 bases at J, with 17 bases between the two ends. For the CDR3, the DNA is TGTGCCAGCAGCTTAGATGCGGGGGCGAGAGGGGAGACCCAGTACTTC. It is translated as CASSLDAGARGETQYF. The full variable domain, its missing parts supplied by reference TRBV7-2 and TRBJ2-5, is GAGVSQSPSNKVTEKGKDVELRCDPISGHTALYWYRQSLGQGLEFLIYFQGNSAPDKSGLPSDRFSAERTGGSVSTLTIQRTQQEDSAVYLCASSLDAGARGETQYFGPGTRLLVL.

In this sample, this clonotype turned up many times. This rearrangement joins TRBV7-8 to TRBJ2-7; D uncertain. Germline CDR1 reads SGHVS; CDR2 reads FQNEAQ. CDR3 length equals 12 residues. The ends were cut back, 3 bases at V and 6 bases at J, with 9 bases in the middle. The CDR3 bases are TGTGCCAGCAGCTTGGAAATCAGCGAGCAGTACTTC. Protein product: CASSLEISEQYF.

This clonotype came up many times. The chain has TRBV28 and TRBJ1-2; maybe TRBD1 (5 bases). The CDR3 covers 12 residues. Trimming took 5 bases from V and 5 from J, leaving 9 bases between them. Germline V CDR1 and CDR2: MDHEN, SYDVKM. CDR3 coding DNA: TGTGCCAGCAGTCCCGCAGGGTATGGCTACACCTTC. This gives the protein CASSPAGYGYTF.

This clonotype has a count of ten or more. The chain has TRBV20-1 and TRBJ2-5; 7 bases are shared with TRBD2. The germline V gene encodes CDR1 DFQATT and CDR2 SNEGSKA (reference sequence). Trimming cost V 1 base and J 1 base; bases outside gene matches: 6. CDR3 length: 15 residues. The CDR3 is CSARVGGVPQETQYF. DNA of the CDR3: TGCAGTGCTAGAGTGGGGGGGGTGCCCCAAGAGACCCAGTACTTC.

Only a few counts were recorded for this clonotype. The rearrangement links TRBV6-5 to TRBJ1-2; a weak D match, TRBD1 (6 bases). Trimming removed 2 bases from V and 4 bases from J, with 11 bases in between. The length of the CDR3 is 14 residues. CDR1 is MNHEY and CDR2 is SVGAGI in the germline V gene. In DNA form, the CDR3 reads TGTGCCAGCAGTTACCAACAGGGTGTCTATGGCTACACCTTC. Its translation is CASSYQQGVYGYTF.

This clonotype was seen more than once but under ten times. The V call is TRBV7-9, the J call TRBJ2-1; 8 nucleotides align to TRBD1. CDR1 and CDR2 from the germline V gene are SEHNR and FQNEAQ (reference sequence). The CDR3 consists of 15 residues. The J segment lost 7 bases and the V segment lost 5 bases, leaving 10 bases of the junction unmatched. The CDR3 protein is CASSRGGTGNNEQFF. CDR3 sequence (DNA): TGTGCCAGCAGCCGCGGCGGGACAGGTAATAATGAGCAGTTCTTC.

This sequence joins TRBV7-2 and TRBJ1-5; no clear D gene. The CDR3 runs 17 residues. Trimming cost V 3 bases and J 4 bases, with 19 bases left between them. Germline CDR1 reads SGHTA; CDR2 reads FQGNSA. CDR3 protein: CASSFEVPPGRNQPQHF. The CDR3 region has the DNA TGTGCCAGCAGCTTCGAAGTCCCCCCGGGCCGTAATCAGCCCCAGCATTTT.

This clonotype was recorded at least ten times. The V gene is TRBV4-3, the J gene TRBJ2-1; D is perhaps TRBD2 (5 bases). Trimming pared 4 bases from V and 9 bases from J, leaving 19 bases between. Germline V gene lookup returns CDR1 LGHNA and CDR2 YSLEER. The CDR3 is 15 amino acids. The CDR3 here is CASSRERIATSEQFF. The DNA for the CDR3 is TGCGCCAGCAGCCGAGAGCGGATCGCTACCTCTGAGCAGTTCTTC.

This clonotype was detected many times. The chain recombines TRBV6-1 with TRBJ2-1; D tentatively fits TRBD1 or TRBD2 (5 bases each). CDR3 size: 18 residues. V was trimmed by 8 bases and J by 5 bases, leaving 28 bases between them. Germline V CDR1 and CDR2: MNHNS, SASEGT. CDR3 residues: CASRPGLRVEGNNNEQFF. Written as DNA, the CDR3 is TGTGCCAGCCGGCCGGGCCTACGAGTCGAGGGGAATAACAATGAGCAGTTCTTC.

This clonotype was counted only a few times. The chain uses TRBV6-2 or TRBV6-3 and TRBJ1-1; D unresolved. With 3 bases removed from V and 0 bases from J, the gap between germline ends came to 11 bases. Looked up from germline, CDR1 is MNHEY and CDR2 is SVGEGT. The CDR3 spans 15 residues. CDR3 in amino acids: CASSYLSAVNTEAFF. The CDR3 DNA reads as TGTGCCAGCAGTTATCTTTCGGCGGTGAACACTGAAGCTTTCTTT.

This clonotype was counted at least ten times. DNA for the CDR3: TGTGCCAGTTCGCGGACAGGGGGATATAGCAATCAGCCCCAGCATTTT. Amino acids: CASSRTGGYSNQPQHF. This chain connects TRBV28 to TRBJ1-5, with 10 bases identical to TRBD1. Germline V gene lookup returns CDR1 MDHEN and CDR2 SYDVKM. The V and J ends lost 9 bases and 0 bases, in that order; junction bases with no gene match: 8. The CDR3 runs to 16 residues.

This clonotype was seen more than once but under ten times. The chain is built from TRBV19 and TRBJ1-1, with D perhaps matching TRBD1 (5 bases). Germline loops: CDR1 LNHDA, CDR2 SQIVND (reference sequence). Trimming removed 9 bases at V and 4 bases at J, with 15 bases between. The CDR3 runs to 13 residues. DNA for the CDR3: TGTGCCAGCACCAATCGGGGCGGCACTGAAGCTTTCTTT. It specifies CASTNRGGTEAFF.

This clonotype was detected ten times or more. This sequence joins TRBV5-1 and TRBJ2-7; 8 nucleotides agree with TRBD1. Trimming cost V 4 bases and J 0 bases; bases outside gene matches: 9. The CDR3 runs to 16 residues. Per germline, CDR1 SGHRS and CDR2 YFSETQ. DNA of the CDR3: TGCGCCAGCAGCAACTTACTCGGACAGGGCTCCTACGAGCAGTACTTC. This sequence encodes CASSNLLGQGSYEQYF.

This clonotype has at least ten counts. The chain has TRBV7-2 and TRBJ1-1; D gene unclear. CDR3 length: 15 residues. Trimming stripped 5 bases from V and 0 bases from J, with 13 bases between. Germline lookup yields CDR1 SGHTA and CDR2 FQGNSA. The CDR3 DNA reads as TGTGCCAGCAGCCCCTCCCCCGGCATGAACACTGAAGCTTTCTTT. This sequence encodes CASSPSPGMNTEAFF. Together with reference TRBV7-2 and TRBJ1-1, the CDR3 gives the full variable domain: GAGVSQSPSNKVTEKGKDVELRCDPISGHTALYWYRQSLGQGLEFLIYFQGNSAPDKSGLPSDRFSAERTGGSVSTLTIQRTQQEDSAVYLCASSPSPGMNTEAFFGQGTRLTVV.

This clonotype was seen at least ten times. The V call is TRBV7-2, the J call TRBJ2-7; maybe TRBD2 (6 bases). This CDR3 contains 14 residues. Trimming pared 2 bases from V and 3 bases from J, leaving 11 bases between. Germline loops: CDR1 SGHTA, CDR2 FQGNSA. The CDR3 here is CASSLSATSYEQYF. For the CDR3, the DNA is TGTGCCAGCAGCTTAAGCGCGACTAGCTACGAGCAGTACTTC.

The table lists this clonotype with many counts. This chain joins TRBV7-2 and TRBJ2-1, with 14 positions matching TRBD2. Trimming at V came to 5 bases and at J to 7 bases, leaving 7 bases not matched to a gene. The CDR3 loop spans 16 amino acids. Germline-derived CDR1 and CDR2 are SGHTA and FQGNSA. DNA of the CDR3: TGTGCCAGCAGCCCCGGACTAGCGGGAGGAGAGAATGAGCAGTTCTTC. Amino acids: CASSPGLAGGENEQFF.

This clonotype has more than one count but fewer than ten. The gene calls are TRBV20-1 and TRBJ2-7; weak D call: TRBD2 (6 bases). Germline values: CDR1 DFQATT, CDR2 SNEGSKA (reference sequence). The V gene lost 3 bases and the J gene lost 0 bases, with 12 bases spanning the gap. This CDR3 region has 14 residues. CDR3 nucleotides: TGCAGTGCTAGGTCCGGGACTTACTCCTACGAGCAGTACTTC. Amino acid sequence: CSARSGTYSYEQYF.

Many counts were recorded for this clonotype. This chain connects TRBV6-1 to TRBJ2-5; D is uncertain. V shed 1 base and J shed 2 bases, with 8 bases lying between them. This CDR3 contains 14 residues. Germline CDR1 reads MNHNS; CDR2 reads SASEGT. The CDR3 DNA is TGTGCCAGCAGTGAAGTACCCTTTCAAGAGACCCAGTACTTC. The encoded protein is CASSEVPFQETQYF.

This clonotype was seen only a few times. This CDR3 reads CASRDFPEAGYTF. CDR3 nucleotides: TGTGCCAGCCGGGACTTCCCCGAGGCGGGCTACACCTTC. The chain has TRBV28 and TRBJ1-2; possible D gene TRBD1, 5 bases. Germline values: CDR1 MDHEN, CDR2 SYDVKM. V lost 8 bases and J 8 bases, leaving 18 bases between the germline ends. There are 13 residues in the CDR3.

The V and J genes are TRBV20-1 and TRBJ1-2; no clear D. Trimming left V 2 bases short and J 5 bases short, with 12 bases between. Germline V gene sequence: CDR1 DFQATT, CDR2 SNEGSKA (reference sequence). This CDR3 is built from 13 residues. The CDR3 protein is CSARTGSQYGYTF. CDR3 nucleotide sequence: TGCAGTGCTAGAACCGGGTCCCAATATGGCTACACCTTC.

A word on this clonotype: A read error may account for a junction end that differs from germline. Written as DNA, the CDR3 is TGTGCCACCAGCCGGACAGACCTTAACTATGGCTACACCTTC. The encoded protein is CATSRTDLNYGYTF. The genes are TRBV11-2 and TRBJ1-2; D possibly corresponds to TRBD1 (6 bases). Germline assignment: CDR1 SGHAT and CDR2 FQNNGV. The CDR3 runs 14 residues. Full variable domain (remainder filled in from reference TRBV11-2 and TRBJ1-2): EAGVAQSPRYKIIEKRQSVAFWCNPISGHATLYWYQQILGQGPKLLIQFQNNGVVDDSQLPKDRFSAERLKGVDSTLKIQPAKLEDSAVYLCATSRTDLNYGYTFGSGTRLTVV.